The 26 T cell receptor beta chains given below trace back to one sample, sequenced in a study of beta chain features in type 1 diabetes. Regarding the study as a whole: All four CD4+ subsets from Type 1 diabetes patients carried moderately but significantly shorter TCRB CDR3s.

These TCRs are of unknown antigen specificity. The study reverse transcribed the entire isolated RNA, so it sequenced expressed TCRB transcripts. Clones were sequenced by immunoSEQ multiplex PCR, and TCRdb holds only the in-frame ones, with some missing. The data hold 250,000 to 300,000 clones, with 24% observed a single time. Sequenced material: naive CD4+ T cells from blood. The receptors shown here come from a woman in her twenties or thirties with type 1 diabetes.

The sample holds a few counts of this clone. The chain couples TRBV6-6 to TRBJ2-1, with a tentative D call TRBD2 (5 bases). The CDR3 is 15 amino acids. CDR1 and CDR2 (germline): MNHNY, SVGAGI (reference sequence). V lost 6 bases and J lost 4, with 16 bases in between. As DNA, the CDR3 is TGTGCCAGCAGCCCCCGCCGGGATACATACAATGAGCAGTTCTTC. Its protein is CASSPRRDTYNEQFF.

This clone was seen a handful of times. The chain recombines TRBV2 with TRBJ2-5; 10 bases match TRBD2. In germline, CDR1 is SNHLY, CDR2 FYNNEI. There are 14 residues in the CDR3. J lost 1 base, V lost 6 bases, and 2 bases had no gene match. The CDR3 nucleotides read TGTGCCAGCAGGGGACTAGCGTCCCAAGAGACCCAGTACTTC. It codes for CASRGLASQETQYF.

This clone has only a few counts. The chain carries TRBV2 and TRBJ1-1; possibly TRBD1 for D (5 bases). Per germline, CDR1 SNHLY and CDR2 FYNNEI. V was trimmed by 1 base and J by 10 bases, leaving 13 bases between them. The CDR3 spans 13 residues. The CDR3 here is CASSEGLGVVAFF. CDR3 nucleotide sequence: TGTGCCAGCAGTGAAGGGCTAGGGGTCGTAGCTTTCTTT.

Comments on this clone: This CDR3 is also generated by other DNA sequences in the sample. The chain recombines TRBV7-9 with TRBJ1-1; 8 bases match TRBD1. Looked up from germline, CDR1 is SEHNR and CDR2 is FQNEAQ (reference sequence). The junction had 3 bases not matched to a gene; V was cut back by 1 base and J by 5 bases. CDR3 length equals 14 residues. This chain's CDR3 is CASSLDRGWTEAFF. Written as DNA, the CDR3 is TGTGCCAGCAGCTTAGACAGGGGGTGGACTGAAGCTTTCTTT.

Only one count was recorded for this clone. The genes are TRBV7-3 and TRBJ2-3; a weak D match, TRBD1 (6 bases). With 0 bases removed from V and 6 bases from J, the gap between germline ends came to 10 bases. CDR3 size: 14 residues. The germline V gene has CDR1 SGHTA and CDR2 FQGTGA. CDR3 sequence reads: CASSLTHQGDTQYF. In nucleotides, the CDR3 is TGTGCCAGCAGCTTAACTCACCAGGGGGATACGCAGTATTTT.

The CDR3 DNA reads TGTGCCTGGAGCGGACAAGTCACTGAAGCTTTCTTT. Amino acids: CAWSGQVTEAFF. The chain uses TRBV30 and TRBJ1-1; D may be TRBD1 (5 bases). Trimming took off 3 bases at V and 4 bases at J, with 9 bases between the two ends. The germline CDR1 and CDR2 sequences are GTSNPN and SVGIG (reference sequence). The CDR3 runs to 12 residues.

This clone has just a few counts. J is TRBJ1-2 and V is TRBV7-9; D gene uncertain. CDR3 length equals 10 residues. The V end was cut by 10 bases, the J end by 11 bases, with 14 bases between. Germline values: CDR1 SEHNR, CDR2 FQNEAQ (reference sequence). Here the CDR3 DNA reads TGTGCCACCCAGGCCCGCGGGTACACCTTC. Protein: CATQARGYTF.

The rearrangement uses TRBV15 and TRBJ2-1; 13 bases map to TRBD2. CDR3 length: 16 residues. Germline-derived CDR1 and CDR2 are LNHNV and YYDKDF (reference sequence). V dropped 5 bases and J dropped 7; count of bases not matched to a gene: 8. The CDR3 DNA reads as TGTGCCACCAGCCGAAGGACTAGCGGGAGTCGTAATGAGCAGTTCTTC. Protein product: CATSRRTSGSRNEQFF. Drawing the rest from reference TRBV15 and TRBJ2-1, the complete variable domain is DAMVIQNPRYQVTQFGKPVTLSCSQTLNHNVMYWYQQKSSQAPKLLFHYYDKDFNNEADTPDNFQSRRPNTSFCFLDIRSPGLGDTAMYLCATSRRTSGSRNEQFFGPGTRLTVL.

The V and J genes are TRBV2 and TRBJ1-1; a possible D gene is TRBD1 (6 bases). Trimming removed 6 bases at V and 8 bases at J, with 10 bases between. Germline lookup yields CDR1 SNHLY and CDR2 FYNNEI. CDR3 length: 11 residues. CDR3 nucleotide sequence: TGTGCCAGCAGGGAACAGGGAGAAGCTTTCTTT. Residues: CASREQGEAFF.

This chain links TRBV4-2 with TRBJ2-2; D is uncertain. Germline CDR1 LGHNA, CDR2 YNFKEQ. With 1 base removed from V and 6 bases from J, the gap between germline ends came to 9 bases. This CDR3 region has 14 residues. CDR3 in amino acids: CASSQVSSPGELFF. The CDR3 DNA reads TGTGCCAGCAGCCAAGTCAGTTCTCCCGGGGAGCTGTTTTTT.

The chain joins TRBV28 to TRBJ1-3; TRBD1 is a possible D gene (5 bases). V was clipped by 4 bases and J by 2 bases, with 15 bases between them. CDR3 size: 16 residues. CDR1 MDHEN and CDR2 SYDVKM come from the germline V gene. The CDR3 bases are TGTGCCAGCAGTTCACATCCGGCGGGGGCTGGAAACACCATATATTTT. This gives the protein CASSSHPAGAGNTIYF.

A single count supports this clone. The chain couples TRBV29-1 to TRBJ1-2; 10 bases fit TRBD1. The CDR3 has 15 amino acids. With 1 base clipped from V and 5 bases from J, the junction kept 7 bases outside the gene matches. Germline CDR1 reads SQVTM; CDR2 reads ANQGSEA. This chain's CDR3 is CSVEGGQGMQYGYTF. CDR3 DNA: TGCAGCGTTGAAGGGGGACAGGGGATGCAGTATGGCTACACCTTC. Variable domain in full (rest from reference TRBV29-1 and TRBJ1-2): SAVISQKPSRDICQRGTSLTIQCQVDSQVTMMFWYRQQPGQSLTLIATANQGSEATYESGFVIDKFPISRPNLTFSTLTVSNMSPEDSSIYLCSVEGGQGMQYGYTFGSGTRLTVV.

The sample holds a few counts of this clone. V gene TRBV30 combines with J gene TRBJ2-5, with 11 nucleotides matching TRBD2. The V segment lost 5 bases and the J segment 5 bases; nucleotides outside the gene matches: 4. CDR1 is GTSNPN and CDR2 is SVGIG in the germline V gene (reference sequence). The CDR3 has 13 residues. CDR3 sequence: CAWGLAGVETQYF. Here the CDR3 DNA reads TGTGCCTGGGGACTAGCGGGCGTTGAGACCCAGTACTTC. Full variable domain (missing parts from reference TRBV30 and TRBJ2-5): SQTIHQWPATLVQPVGSPLSLECTVEGTSNPNLYWYRQAAGRGLQLLFYSVGIGQISSEVPQNLSASRPQDRQFILSSKKLLLSDSGFYLCAWGLAGVETQYFGPGTRLLVL.

This clone was recorded a few times. This chain links TRBV4-1 with TRBJ2-5, with a weak D call TRBD2 (5 bases). Trimming stripped 4 bases from V and 5 bases from J, with 11 bases between. There are 13 residues in the CDR3. Germline V gives CDR1 MGHRA, CDR2 YSYEKL. The CDR3 loop is CASSLSVTETQYF. Written as DNA, the CDR3 is TGCGCCAGCAGCCTTAGCGTTACGGAGACCCAGTACTTC.

This clone appeared a few times. The chain uses TRBV6-5 and TRBJ2-5; 9 bases are shared with TRBD2. The germline V gene encodes CDR1 MNHEY and CDR2 SVGAGI. The CDR3 has 14 amino acids. After removal of 7 bases from V and 4 bases from J, the junction contained 7 bases not matched to a gene. The chain's CDR3 is CASTWSGRPETQYF. The CDR3 DNA follows: TGTGCCAGCACCTGGAGCGGGAGGCCAGAGACCCAGTACTTC.

CDR3 in DNA: TGTGCCAGCAGCTTCGCGTCTTTGAACACTGAAGCTTTCTTT. Translated: CASSFASLNTEAFF. The chain couples TRBV7-9 to TRBJ1-1; no clear D. The length of the CDR3 is 14 residues. CDR1 and CDR2 from the germline V gene are SEHNR and FQNEAQ (reference sequence). V shed 3 bases and J shed 0 bases, with 8 bases lying between them.

This clone has just one count. The J gene is TRBJ1-1, the V gene TRBV30; D not certain. Trimming pared 2 bases from V and 7 bases from J, leaving 8 bases between. Germline loops: CDR1 GTSNPN, CDR2 SVGIG (reference sequence). The CDR3 spans 11 residues. The CDR3 DNA reads as TGTGCCTGGAGTTTTAGTGGTGAAGCTTTCTTT. It encodes CAWSFSGEAFF.

This clone was detected a few times. The chain combines TRBV15 with TRBJ2-7; weak D call: TRBD2 (5 bases). V was cut by 2 bases and J by 4 bases, with 15 bases left in between. Per germline, CDR1 LNHNV and CDR2 YYDKDF (reference sequence). The CDR3 consists of 15 residues. The CDR3 DNA sequence: TGTGCCACCAGCAGAAGGACCCCGGGGTTGTACGAGCAGTACTTC. This codes for CATSRRTPGLYEQYF.

The V call is TRBV10-3, the J call TRBJ2-7; 9 positions agree with TRBD2. The CDR3 is 13 amino acids. CDR1 ENHRY and CDR2 SYGVKD come from the germline V gene. V shed 6 bases, J shed 5 bases, and the junction held 5 bases outside the gene matches. CDR3 sequence (DNA): TGTGCCATCAGGGTAGCGGGAGAGGACGAGCAGTACTTC. Translated, it gives CAIRVAGEDEQYF.

CDR3 residues: CSVAGLAGSYEQYF. The DNA for the CDR3 is TGCAGCGTTGCAGGACTAGCGGGATCCTACGAGCAGTACTTC. This sequence joins TRBV29-1 and TRBJ2-7; TRBD2 aligns across 12 bases. The CDR3 loop spans 14 amino acids. The V gene end was trimmed by 4 bases and the J gene end by 1 base; junction bases not matched to a gene: 2. Germline V lookup: CDR1 SQVTM, CDR2 ANQGSEA.

This clone was detected a few times. No DNA is shown, since the ends of the CDR3 on it are uncertain; the CDR3 is the one TCRdb lists. The genes are TRBV19 and TRBJ2-7; the table's D call, TRBD2, was not checked against the DNA. Germline V lookup: CDR1 LNHDA, CDR2 SQIVND (reference sequence). With termini counted, the CDR3 has 15 amino acids. This CDR3 is CASTSGLAGGYEQYF.

This clone was observed a handful of times. The gene calls are TRBV6-5 and TRBJ2-2; D possibly corresponds to TRBD1 (6 bases). The CDR3 runs to 14 residues. Trimming pared 6 bases from V and 7 bases from J, leaving 15 bases between. Germline lookup yields CDR1 MNHEY and CDR2 SVGAGI. DNA for the CDR3: TGTGCCAGCAGCTTGGACAGAGGTCTCGGGGAGCTGTTTTTT. Translation: CASSLDRGLGELFF.

This clone has more than one count but fewer than ten. V usage is TRBV30 and J usage is TRBJ2-1, with D maybe TRBD1 (6 bases). The germline V gene encodes CDR1 GTSNPN and CDR2 SVGIG (reference sequence). Trimming took 3 bases from V and 9 from J, leaving 21 bases between them. The CDR3 is made up of 15 amino acids. CDR3 nucleotide sequence: TGTGCCTGGAGACACGGGACAAAGGTTTCGGGTGAGCAGTTCTTC. Translating it yields CAWRHGTKVSGEQFF.

The chain joins TRBV29-1 to TRBJ1-4; D gene ambiguous. Germline lookup yields CDR1 SQVTM and CDR2 ANQGSEA. CDR3 size: 12 residues. V lost 4 bases to trimming and J lost 4 bases, with 7 bases between them. For the CDR3, the DNA is TGCAGCGTTGTTGCCTATAATGAAAAACTGTTTTTT. It translates to CSVVAYNEKLFF. The whole variable domain, remainder taken from reference TRBV29-1 and TRBJ1-4, is SAVISQKPSRDICQRGTSLTIQCQVDSQVTMMFWYRQQPGQSLTLIATANQGSEATYESGFVIDKFPISRPNLTFSTLTVSNMSPEDSSIYLCSVVAYNEKLFFGSGTQLSVL.

The V call is TRBV30, the J call TRBJ1-1; 8 bases map to TRBD1. Germline V gives CDR1 GTSNPN, CDR2 SVGIG (reference sequence). With 0 bases clipped from V and 5 bases from J, the junction kept 5 bases outside the gene matches. The CDR3 covers 14 residues. CDR3 sequence: CAWSVAGGWTEAFF. CDR3 coding DNA: TGTGCCTGGAGTGTCGCAGGGGGCTGGACTGAAGCTTTCTTT.

The chain carries TRBV5-4 and TRBJ2-5; weak D call: TRBD1 (6 bases). CDR1 and CDR2 from the germline V gene are SGHNT and YYREEE (reference sequence). The V end was cut by 2 bases, the J end by 5 bases, with 13 bases between. The length of the CDR3 is 14 residues. The CDR3 region is CASSFTGSGETQYF. The DNA of the CDR3 is TGTGCCAGCAGCTTTACAGGGTCTGGGGAGACCCAGTACTTC.